This TCR beta chain was sequenced for a study of blood T cell repertoires in COVID-19. Overall study: The analysed material was cDNA or gDNA that came from T cells, B-cell-depleted T cells, or PBMCs.

All enrollees were about 18 to 90 years old and from roughly 26 US areas. The CDR3 covers 16 residues. The J segment lost 0 bases and the V segment lost 5 bases, leaving 7 bases of the junction unmatched. Germline values: CDR1 KGHSH, CDR2 LQKENI. Original data processing: It was from reference gene primer amplification that nucleated cell counts were estimated. Using immunoSEQ multiplex PCR, the repertoire was profiled, and TCRdb retains in-frame clones only, with some absent. The V and J calls and clone size are taken from that table; D and trimming were inferred from the DNA. The sample includes approximately 270,000 clones, approximately 90% of them seen just once.

This receptor was identified in a woman aged 25 to 45 with acute COVID-19. The V call is TRBV18, the J call TRBJ2-3, with TRBD2 matching 8 bases. The material sequenced was PBMCs or T cells enriched from blood (not recorded which). The CDR3 bases are TGTGCCAGCTCATCGACTAGCGCTATTAGCACAGATACGCAGTATTTT. It is translated as CASSSTSAISTDTQYF.